The next 28 T cell receptor beta chains were all read from a single sample in a study of cytomegalovirus exposure and HLA in healthy donors. Vbeta (60) and Jbeta (13) primers were used in the PCR. Here immunoSEQ multiplex PCR was the method, and the copy in TCRdb shows in-frame clones only, minus some. This table holds some 150,000 clones, roughly 79% found once. Sequencing was carried out using PBMCs. These receptors were collected from a male donor in good health and CMV-seronegative.

The CDR3 region has the DNA TGTGCCAGCAGGAGGGCGGGCCAGCCCTACGAGCAGTACTTC. As protein: CASRRAGQPYEQYF. This chain uses TRBV5-6 with TRBJ2-5, with a weak D call TRBD2 (5 bases). The last part of the DNA fits TRBJ2-7 better; the J call may be wrong. This CDR3 comprises 14 residues. Per germline, CDR1 SGHDT and CDR2 YYEEEE.

The genes are TRBV18 and TRBJ2-7; perhaps TRBD2 as D (6 bases). The V and J ends lost 4 bases and 2 bases respectively, with 15 bases between them. The CDR3 runs 15 residues. Germline V gives CDR1 KGHSH, CDR2 LQKENI. CDR3 bases: TGTGCCAGCTCACTAGTCCGTAGCGGAACCTACGAGCAGTACTTC. Amino acid sequence: CASSLVRSGTYEQYF. Full variable domain (missing parts from reference TRBV18 and TRBJ2-7): NAGVMQNPRHLVRRRGQEARLRCSPMKGHSHVYWYRQLPEEGLKFMVYLQKENIIDESGMPKERFSAEFPKEGPSILRIQQVVRGDSAAYFCASSLVRSGTYEQYFGPGTRLTVT.

The chain employs TRBV6-1 and TRBJ2-1, with 9 bases fitting TRBD2. The V gene end was trimmed by 7 bases and the J gene end by 3 bases; junction bases not matched to a gene: 7. Per germline, CDR1 MNHNS and CDR2 SASEGT. The CDR3 extends over 15 amino acids. The DNA for the CDR3 is TGTGCCAGCACATTCCTTAGCGGGGGCTACAATGAGCAGTTCTTC. Translated: CASTFLSGGYNEQFF.

V and J are TRBV5-1 and TRBJ1-6, with 7 bases lining up with TRBD1. Trimming at V came to 2 bases and at J to 7 bases, leaving 3 bases not matched to a gene. CDR3 length: 14 amino acids. Germline V gene lookup returns CDR1 SGHRS and CDR2 YFSETQ. The CDR3 region has the DNA TGCGCCAGCAGCTTCGACAGGGAGAATTCACCCCTCCACTTT. The encoded protein is CASSFDRENSPLHF.

This clone was seen a handful of times. The chain links TRBV13 to TRBJ1-6; perhaps TRBD1 as D (6 bases). Trimming removed 4 bases at V and 10 bases at J, with 17 bases between. The CDR3 has 15 residues. CDR1 is PRHDT, CDR2 FYEKMQ, per germline (reference sequence). As DNA, the CDR3 is TGTGCCAGCAGCTCCCGACAGGCTCACGGGTCACCCCTCCACTTT. Translation gives CASSSRQAHGSPLHF. Full variable domain (outside the CDR3, taken from reference TRBV13 and TRBJ1-6): AAGVIQSPRHLIKEKRETATLKCYPIPRHDTVYWYQQGPGQDPQFLISFYEKMQSDKGSIPDRFSAQQFSDYHSELNMSSLELGDSALYFCASSSRQAHGSPLHFGNGTRLTVT.

The chain carries TRBV7-9 and TRBJ2-6; 11 positions match TRBD1. Trimming took 8 bases from V and 0 from J; bases not matched to a gene: 6. The CDR3 loop spans 17 amino acids. Germline lookup yields CDR1 SEHNR and CDR2 FQNEAQ (reference sequence). The chain's CDR3 is CASGTGGFGSGANVLTF. CDR3 sequence (DNA): TGTGCCAGCGGGACAGGGGGATTCGGCTCTGGGGCCAACGTCCTGACTTTC. Full variable domain (outside the CDR3, taken from reference TRBV7-9 and TRBJ2-6): DTGVSQNPRHKITKRGQNVTFRCDPISEHNRLYWYRQTLGQGPEFLTYFQNEAQLEKSRLLSDRFSAERPKGSFSTLEIQRTEQGDSAMYLCASGTGGFGSGANVLTFGAGSRLTVL.

The chain is built from TRBV27 and TRBJ2-2, with 9 bases aligning to TRBD1. V dropped 8 bases and J dropped 6; count of bases not matched to a gene: 10. CDR3 size: 15 residues. Germline-derived CDR1 and CDR2 are MNHEY and SMNVEV (reference sequence). The CDR3 region has the DNA TGTGCCAGCCGCAGGGACAGGGTTCCTTCCGGGGAGCTGTTTTTT. It translates to CASRRDRVPSGELFF.

Details on this clone: Other DNA sequences in this specimen translate into the identical CDR3. The V call is TRBV19, the J call TRBJ1-1, with 7 positions matching TRBD1. CDR1 is LNHDA and CDR2 is SQIVND in the germline V gene (reference sequence). The CDR3 consists of 15 residues. The trim removed 3 bases at V and 1 base at J, leaving 5 bases unmatched. The CDR3 sequence is CASSIPGQWNTEAFF. CDR3 in DNA: TGTGCCAGTAGTATCCCGGGACAGTGGAACACTGAAGCTTTCTTT.

This clone occurred many times. The CDR3 loop is CASTPTGSYEQYF. The CDR3 region has the DNA TGTGCCAGCACCCCGACAGGGAGCTACGAGCAGTACTTC. This chain uses TRBV7-2 with TRBJ2-7; 7 bases map to TRBD1. The trim removed 7 bases at V and 3 bases at J, leaving 6 bases unmatched. This CDR3 is built from 13 residues. Per germline, CDR1 SGHTA and CDR2 FQGNSA.

V usage is TRBV5-8 and J usage is TRBJ1-1; D unclear. Per germline, CDR1 SGHTS and CDR2 YDEGEE. CDR3 length: 15 residues. V shed 4 bases and J shed 0 bases, with 13 bases lying between them. CDR3 protein: CASSPRGGMNTEAFF. The CDR3 DNA sequence: TGTGCCAGCAGCCCCCGGGGAGGGATGAACACTGAAGCTTTCTTT.

J is TRBJ1-5 and V is TRBV2, with TRBD1 matching over 7 bases. Germline V gene data show CDR1 as SNHLY and CDR2 as FYNNEI. With 7 bases clipped from V and 7 bases from J, the junction kept 10 bases outside the gene matches. This CDR3 contains 14 residues. The CDR3 is CASTTQGRYQPQHF. CDR3 DNA: TGTGCCAGCACGACACAGGGGCGATACCAGCCCCAGCATTTT.

This sequence joins TRBV2 and TRBJ1-2; a possible D gene is TRBD1 (6 bases). V was cut by 5 bases and J by 4 bases, with 29 bases left in between. This CDR3 contains 19 residues. CDR1 SNHLY and CDR2 FYNNEI come from the germline V gene. This CDR3 is CASSRDRADTGSVVYGYTF. The CDR3 nucleotides read TGTGCCAGCAGTAGGGATCGAGCTGACACAGGGTCCGTAGTCTATGGCTACACCTTC.

This chain uses TRBV27 with TRBJ2-3; 7 bases fit TRBD2. The V segment lost 7 bases and the J segment 7 bases; nucleotides outside the gene matches: 14. The CDR3 length is 15 residues. Germline CDR1 MNHEY, CDR2 SMNVEV (reference sequence). CDR3 in DNA: TGTGCCAGCACCCCTCTGGCGGGAGTATTCAATACGCAGTATTTT. Its protein is CASTPLAGVFNTQYF.

This chain uses TRBV18 with TRBJ2-1; the D gene is possibly TRBD1 (7 bases). The CDR3 contains 17 residues. Trimming cost V 3 bases and J 8 bases, with 23 bases left between them. From germline, CDR1 is KGHSH and CDR2 LQKENI. The CDR3 protein is CASSPSPGGTSPDEQFF. The CDR3 nucleotides read TGTGCCAGCTCACCTTCCCCAGGGGGGACCTCACCTGATGAGCAGTTCTTC.

In DNA form, the CDR3 reads TGTGCCAGCAGCCTCGCGGGGACCAACGTCCTGACTTTC. It codes for CASSLAGTNVLTF. The genes are TRBV5-6 and TRBJ2-6, with D maybe TRBD2 (6 bases). This CDR3 has 13 residues. Germline CDR1 is SGHDT and CDR2 is YYEEEE. V lost 4 bases and J 8 bases, leaving 10 bases between the germline ends. Combining the CDR3 with reference TRBV5-6 and TRBJ2-6 gives the whole variable domain DAGVTQSPTHLIKTRGQQVTLRCSPKSGHDTVSWYQQALGQGPQFIFQYYEEEERQRGNFPDRFSGHQFPNYSSELNVNALLLGDSALYLCASSLAGTNVLTFGAGSRLTVL.

V usage is TRBV6-5 and J usage is TRBJ1-1, with 7 nucleotides matching TRBD1. Germline-derived CDR1 and CDR2 are MNHEY and SVGAGI. CDR3 length: 13 amino acids. Trimming took 6 bases from V and 4 from J; bases not matched to a gene: 5. CDR3 amino acids: CASRRQGITEAFF. CDR3 bases: TGTGCCAGCAGAAGACAGGGAATCACTGAAGCTTTCTTT.

This sequence joins TRBV7-9 and TRBJ1-2, with 7 bases matching TRBD1. The CDR3 contains 13 residues. From germline, CDR1 is SEHNR and CDR2 FQNEAQ (reference sequence). J was trimmed by 4 bases and V by 1 base; bases with no gene match: 0. CDR3 DNA: TGTGCCAGCAGCTTAGAGGGGGCCTATGGCTACACCTTC. Residues: CASSLEGAYGYTF.

The chain employs TRBV14 and TRBJ2-1, with 8 positions matching TRBD2. V lost 1 base, J lost 5 bases, and 7 bases stayed unmatched. Germline-derived CDR1 and CDR2 are SGHDN and FVKESK. The CDR3 has 16 amino acids. CDR3 residues: CASSQVRREVHNEQFF. In DNA, the CDR3 is TGTGCCAGCAGCCAAGTTAGGCGGGAGGTCCACAATGAGCAGTTCTTC.

The chain combines TRBV7-9 with TRBJ2-1, with TRBD1 matching 7 bases. The junction had 4 bases not matched to a gene; V was cut back by 5 bases and J by 3 bases. This CDR3 contains 14 residues. Looked up from germline, CDR1 is SEHNR and CDR2 is FQNEAQ (reference sequence). The CDR3 DNA is TGTGCCAGCAGCGGCTGGGACAGCTACAATGAGCAGTTCTTC. It translates to CASSGWDSYNEQFF.

In its sample, this clone was seen once. This chain links TRBV6-5 with TRBJ2-7, with unresolved D. The ends were cut back, 7 bases at V and 0 bases at J, with 10 bases in the middle. Germline CDR1 reads MNHEY; CDR2 reads SVGAGI. The CDR3 is 13 amino acids. In DNA, the CDR3 is TGTGCCAGCACACGCGAGAGCTCCTACGAGCAGTACTTC. Translated: CASTRESSYEQYF.

The chain links TRBV19 to TRBJ1-4; D is uncertain. The CDR3 covers 14 residues. Deletions cut 4 bases from V and 0 bases from J, with 6 bases between. CDR1 LNHDA and CDR2 SQIVND come from the germline V gene (reference sequence). The CDR3 here is CASSRAATNEKLFF. As DNA, the CDR3 is TGTGCCAGTAGTAGGGCAGCAACTAATGAAAAACTGTTTTTT.

This sequence joins TRBV4-1 and TRBJ2-7; TRBD2 aligns across 9 bases. The V gene end was trimmed by 4 bases and the J gene end by 4 bases; junction bases not matched to a gene: 2. Germline CDR1 reads MGHRA; CDR2 reads YSYEKL. The CDR3 extends over 13 amino acids. The CDR3 is CASSRGLAYEQYF. CDR3 bases: TGCGCCAGCAGCCGCGGACTAGCGTACGAGCAGTACTTC.

In the case of this clone: One junction end disagrees with the germline gene, perhaps due to a read error. V and J are TRBV5-1 and TRBJ2-7; weak D call: TRBD1 (7 bases). The CDR3 is made up of 15 amino acids. Looked up from germline, CDR1 is SGHRS and CDR2 is YFSETQ. As DNA, the CDR3 is TGCGCCAGCAGTTTGGAGGGGAGGACAGGTTACGAGCAGTACTTC. Its translation is CASSLEGRTGYEQYF.

The chain combines TRBV6-6 with TRBJ2-1; 9 positions match TRBD2. This CDR3 has 14 residues. V trimming: 4 bases; J trimming: 13 bases; junction bases outside the gene matches: 11. Germline values: CDR1 MNHNY, CDR2 SVGAGI (reference sequence). This CDR3 is CASSSNAGTSFQFF. The CDR3 bases are TGTGCCAGCAGTTCAAATGCCGGGACTAGCTTTCAGTTCTTC.

This chain connects TRBV11-2 to TRBJ2-1; D might be TRBD1 (5 bases). Trimming shortened V by 5 bases and J by 0 bases, and 11 bases separated the two germline ends. Germline assignment: CDR1 SGHAT and CDR2 FQNNGV. This CDR3 is 15 amino acids long. The CDR3 sequence is CASSQQTVSYNEQFF. The CDR3 bases are TGTGCCAGCAGCCAACAGACAGTCTCCTACAATGAGCAGTTCTTC.

The count of this clone is one. This sequence joins TRBV20-1 and TRBJ2-3; D uncertain. Germline CDR1 reads DFQATT; CDR2 reads SNEGSKA (reference sequence). The CDR3 runs 10 residues. Trimming took off 3 bases at V and 6 bases at J, with 4 bases between the two ends. In nucleotides, the CDR3 is TGCAGTGCTAGCCGGGATACGCAGTATTTT. Protein product: CSASRDTQYF.

This rearrangement joins TRBV11-2 to TRBJ2-3, with D perhaps TRBD2 (7 bases). The germline V gene encodes CDR1 SGHAT and CDR2 FQNNGV. The V gene lost 5 bases and the J gene lost 0 bases, with 12 bases spanning the gap. The CDR3 is 15 amino acids. The CDR3 here is CASSIRGASTDTQYF. DNA for the CDR3: TGTGCCAGCAGCATCCGGGGGGCTAGCACAGATACGCAGTATTTT.

Here the CDR3 DNA reads TGTGCCAGCAGCCCGGGGACAGCCCCACGGGGCAATCAGCCCCAGCATTTT. It yields the protein CASSPGTAPRGNQPQHF. The chain recombines TRBV5-8 with TRBJ1-5, with 7 bases that match TRBD1. V shed 4 bases and J 2 bases; nucleotides not matched to a gene: 12. Germline loops: CDR1 SGHTS, CDR2 YDEGEE. The CDR3 extends over 17 amino acids.